This TCR beta chain was captured in a study of Graves' ophthalmopathy and Graves' hyperthyroidism. Remarks on this clonotype: Its antigen remains unidentified.

Trimming pared 0 bases from V and 0 bases from J, leaving 13 bases between. CDR3 length: 16 amino acids. CDR1 SGHKS and CDR2 YYEKEE come from the germline V gene (reference sequence). Study results and caveats: Using a 13-signature model, the authors split ophthalmopathy from stable hyperthyroidism, with 85% to 90% sensitivity and roughly 83% specificity. Blood contained most expanded thyroid clonotypes exceeding 0.001 frequency.

The TCR beta CDR3 regions underwent amplification from RNA transcripts. HTBI primers were used in a first-round RT-PCR, which preceded a second-round multiplex PCR. Via MiXCR, TCRdb re-called the multiplex PCR reads, giving one row per CDR3 protein. Among 400,000 to 450,000 distinct CDR3 sequences listed, 21% were seen once. Stable hyperthyroidism referred to disease that showed no ophthalmopathy within 18 months of follow-up. Pregnant or lactating patients and those with other autoimmune diseases or uncontrolled infections were excluded. The chain links TRBV5-5 to TRBJ2-7; D may match TRBD1 or TRBD2 (5 bases each). The receptor was isolated from a woman aged 18-35 years with stable Graves' hyperthyroidism. Sequenced: peripheral blood. The CDR3 sequence is CASSLARGWSSYEQYF. The CDR3 DNA reads TGTGCCAGCAGCTTGGCGAGGGGATGGAGCTCCTACGAGCAGTACTTC.